The T cell receptor beta chain under discussion was sequenced for a study of beta chain features in type 1 diabetes. The CDR3 is made up of 12 amino acids. Germline lookup yields CDR1 SGHDT and CDR2 YYEEEE. With 2 bases removed from V and 12 bases from J, the gap between germline ends came to 12 bases. This clone showed up just a few times. No antigen is known for it. A CD45RO/CCR7/CD25/CD127/CD95/CD27 panel sorted naive, central memory, regulatory and stem cell-like memory CD4+ cells. All of the isolated RNA was reverse transcribed, so expressed TCRB transcripts were sequenced. Naive, central memory and regulatory T cell samples yielded about 4 million reads on average. Some clones are missing from TCRdb's copy, which holds only in-frame ones; the method was immunoSEQ multiplex PCR. The profile shows a few hundred thousand clones, around 13% of them singletons. The study, taken as a whole, reports: Type 1 diabetes patients had TCRB CDR3s that were shorter (moderately but significantly so) in all four CD4+ subsets.

The source is a woman under 30 with type 1 diabetes. The V and J genes are TRBV5-6 and TRBJ2-1; weak D call: TRBD1 (6 bases). The sample consisted of naive CD4+ T cells from blood. The CDR3 sequence: CASSFRGSGQFF. CDR3 bases: TGTGCCAGCAGCTTCAGGGGTTCAGGGCAGTTCTTC. The entire variable domain, with the rest obtained from reference TRBV5-6 and TRBJ2-1, is as follows: DAGVTQSPTHLIKTRGQQVTLRCSPKSGHDTVSWYQQALGQGPQFIFQYYEEEERQRGNFPDRFSGHQFPNYSSELNVNALLLGDSALYLCASSFRGSGQFFGPGTRLTVL.